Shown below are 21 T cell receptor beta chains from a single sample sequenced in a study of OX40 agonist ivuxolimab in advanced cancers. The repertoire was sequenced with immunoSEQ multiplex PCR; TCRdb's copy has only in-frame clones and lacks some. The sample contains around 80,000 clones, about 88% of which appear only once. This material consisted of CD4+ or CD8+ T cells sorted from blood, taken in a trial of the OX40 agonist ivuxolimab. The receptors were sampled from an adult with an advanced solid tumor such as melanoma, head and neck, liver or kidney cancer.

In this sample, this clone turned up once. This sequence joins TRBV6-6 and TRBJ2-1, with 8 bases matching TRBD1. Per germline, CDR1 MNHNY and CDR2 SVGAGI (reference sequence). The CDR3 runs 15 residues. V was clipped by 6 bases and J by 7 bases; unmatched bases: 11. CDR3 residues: CASRPSTGAGNEQFF. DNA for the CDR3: TGTGCCAGCAGACCATCGACAGGGGCGGGGAATGAGCAGTTCTTC.

CDR3 DNA: TGTGCCAGCAGTTCCTCCCGGGACAGGGCTGAGGGAGGGCCCCAGCATTTT. Protein: CASSSSRDRAEGGPQHF. The chain links TRBV28 to TRBJ1-5, with TRBD1 matching over 9 bases. Losses at the gene ends were 4 bases for V and 9 bases for J; bases not matched to a gene: 16. From germline, CDR1 is MDHEN and CDR2 SYDVKM. The CDR3 sequence is 17 residues long.

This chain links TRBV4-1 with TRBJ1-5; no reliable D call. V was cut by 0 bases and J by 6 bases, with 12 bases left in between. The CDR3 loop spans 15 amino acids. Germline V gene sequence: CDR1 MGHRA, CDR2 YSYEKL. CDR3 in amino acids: CASSQEIWVGQPQHF. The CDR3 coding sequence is TGCGCCAGCAGCCAAGAGATCTGGGTAGGTCAGCCCCAGCATTTT.

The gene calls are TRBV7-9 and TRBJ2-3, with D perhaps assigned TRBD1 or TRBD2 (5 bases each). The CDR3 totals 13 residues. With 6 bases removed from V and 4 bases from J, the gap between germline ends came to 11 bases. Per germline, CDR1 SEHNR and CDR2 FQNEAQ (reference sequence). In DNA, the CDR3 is TGTGCCAGCAGTAACATGGGGGCAGATACGCAGTATTTT. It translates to CASSNMGADTQYF.

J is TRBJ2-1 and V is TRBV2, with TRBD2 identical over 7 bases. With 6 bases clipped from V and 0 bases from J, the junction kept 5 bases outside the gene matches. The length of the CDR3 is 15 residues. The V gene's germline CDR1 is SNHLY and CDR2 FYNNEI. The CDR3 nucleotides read TGTGCCAGCAGGGGGGAGGGCGGCTCCTACAATGAGCAGTTCTTC. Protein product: CASRGEGGSYNEQFF.

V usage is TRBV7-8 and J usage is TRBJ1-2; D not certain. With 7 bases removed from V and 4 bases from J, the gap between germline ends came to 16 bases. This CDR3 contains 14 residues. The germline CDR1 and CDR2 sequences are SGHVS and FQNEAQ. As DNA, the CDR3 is TGTGCCAGCAACGATAGGGCCAGTGTCTATGGCTACACCTTC. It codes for CASNDRASVYGYTF.

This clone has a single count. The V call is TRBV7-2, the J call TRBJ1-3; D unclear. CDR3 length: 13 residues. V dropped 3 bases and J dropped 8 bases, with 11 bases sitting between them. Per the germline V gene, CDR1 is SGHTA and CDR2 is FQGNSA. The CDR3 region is CASSFRQADTIYF. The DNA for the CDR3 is TGTGCCAGCAGCTTCAGGCAGGCGGACACCATATATTTT.

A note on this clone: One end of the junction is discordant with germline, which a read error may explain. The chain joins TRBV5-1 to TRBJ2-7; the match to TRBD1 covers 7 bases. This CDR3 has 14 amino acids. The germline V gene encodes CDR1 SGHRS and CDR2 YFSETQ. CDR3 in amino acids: CASSYPGQNYEQYF. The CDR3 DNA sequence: TGTGCCAGCAGCTACCCGGGACAGAATTACGAGCAGTACTTC.

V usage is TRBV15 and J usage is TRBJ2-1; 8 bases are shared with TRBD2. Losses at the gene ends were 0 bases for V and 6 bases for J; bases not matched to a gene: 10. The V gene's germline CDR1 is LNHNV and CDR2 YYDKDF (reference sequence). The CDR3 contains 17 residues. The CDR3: CATSRDRGGRPRNEQFF. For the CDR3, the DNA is TGTGCCACCAGCAGAGATCGGGGCGGGAGGCCGCGCAATGAGCAGTTCTTC.

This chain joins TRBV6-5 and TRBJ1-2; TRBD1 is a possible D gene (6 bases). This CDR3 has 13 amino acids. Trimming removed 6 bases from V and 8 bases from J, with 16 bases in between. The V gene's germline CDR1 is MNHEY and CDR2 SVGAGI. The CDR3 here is CASRERRGRGYTF. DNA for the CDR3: TGTGCCAGCAGAGAACGCAGGGGCCGGGGCTACACCTTC.

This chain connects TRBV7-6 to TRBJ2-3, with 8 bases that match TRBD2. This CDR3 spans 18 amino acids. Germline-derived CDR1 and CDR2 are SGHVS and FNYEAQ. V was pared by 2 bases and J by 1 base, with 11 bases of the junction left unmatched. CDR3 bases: TGTGCCAGCAGCTTATTTCCGTTAGGGACTAGAGGCACAGATACGCAGTATTTT. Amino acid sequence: CASSLFPLGTRGTDTQYF.

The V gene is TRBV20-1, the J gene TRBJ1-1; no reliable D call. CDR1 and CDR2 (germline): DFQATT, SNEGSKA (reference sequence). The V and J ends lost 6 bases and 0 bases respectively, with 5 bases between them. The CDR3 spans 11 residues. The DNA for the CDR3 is TGCAGTGCGCCATTGAACACTGAAGCTTTCTTT. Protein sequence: CSAPLNTEAFF.

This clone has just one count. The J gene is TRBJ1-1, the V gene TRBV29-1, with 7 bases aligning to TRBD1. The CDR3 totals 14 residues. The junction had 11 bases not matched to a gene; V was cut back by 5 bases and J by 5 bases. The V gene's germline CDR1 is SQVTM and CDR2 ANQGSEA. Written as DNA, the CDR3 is TGCAGCGTTTTCCTAGGGGGCGACAGGACTGAAGCTTTCTTT. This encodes CSVFLGGDRTEAFF.

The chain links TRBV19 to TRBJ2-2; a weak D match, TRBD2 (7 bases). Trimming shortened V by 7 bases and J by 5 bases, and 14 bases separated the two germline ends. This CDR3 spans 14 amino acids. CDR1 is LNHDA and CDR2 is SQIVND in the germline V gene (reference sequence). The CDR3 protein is CASNWGGRTGELFF. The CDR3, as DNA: TGTGCCAGTAATTGGGGGGGCCGAACCGGGGAGCTGTTTTTT.

The CDR3: CAISQGGSNQPQHF. CDR3 in DNA: TGTGCCATCAGCCAGGGGGGAAGCAATCAGCCCCAGCATTTT. The V and J genes are TRBV10-3 and TRBJ1-5; 7 nucleotides line up with TRBD1. J gave up 1 base and V 6 bases, and 3 bases lay outside the gene matches. Germline assignment: CDR1 ENHRY and CDR2 SYGVKD. The CDR3 consists of 14 residues.

DNA of the CDR3: TGTGCCATCAGTGAGTCTTTGGGCCTTCTAGGAACTGGGGCCAACGTCCTGACTTTC. Translating gives CAISESLGLLGTGANVLTF. This chain connects TRBV10-3 to TRBJ2-6; D is unresolved. V lost 0 bases, J lost 2 bases, and 17 bases lay in between. There are 19 residues in the CDR3. CDR1 and CDR2 from the germline V gene are ENHRY and SYGVKD.

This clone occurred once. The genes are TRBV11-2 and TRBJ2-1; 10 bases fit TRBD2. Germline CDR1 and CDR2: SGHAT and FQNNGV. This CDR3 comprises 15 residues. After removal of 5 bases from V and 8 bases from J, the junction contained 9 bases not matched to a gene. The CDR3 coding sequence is TGTGCCAGCAGCCCCCGGACTAGCGGTATCGATGAGCAGTTCTTC. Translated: CASSPRTSGIDEQFF.

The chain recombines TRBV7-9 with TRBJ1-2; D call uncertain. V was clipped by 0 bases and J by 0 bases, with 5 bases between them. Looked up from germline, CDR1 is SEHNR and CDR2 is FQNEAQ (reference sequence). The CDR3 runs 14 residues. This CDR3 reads CASSLAVSNYGYTF. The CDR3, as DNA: TGTGCCAGCAGCTTAGCGGTCTCTAACTATGGCTACACCTTC. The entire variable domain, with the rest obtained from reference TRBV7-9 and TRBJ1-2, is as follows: DTGVSQNPRHKITKRGQNVTFRCDPISEHNRLYWYRQTLGQGPEFLTYFQNEAQLEKSRLLSDRFSAERPKGSFSTLEIQRTEQGDSAMYLCASSLAVSNYGYTFGSGTRLTVV.

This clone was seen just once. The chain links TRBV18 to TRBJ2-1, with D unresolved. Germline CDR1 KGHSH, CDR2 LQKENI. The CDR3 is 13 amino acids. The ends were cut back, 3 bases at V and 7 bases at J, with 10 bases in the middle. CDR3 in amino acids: CASSPILGNEQFF. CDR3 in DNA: TGTGCCAGCTCACCCATACTGGGGAATGAGCAGTTCTTC.

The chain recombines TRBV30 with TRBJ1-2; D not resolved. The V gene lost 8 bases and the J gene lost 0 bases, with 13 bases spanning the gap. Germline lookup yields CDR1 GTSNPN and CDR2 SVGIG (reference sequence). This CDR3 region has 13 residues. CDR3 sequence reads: CARERAPNYGYTF. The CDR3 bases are TGTGCCCGGGAGCGGGCCCCTAACTATGGCTACACCTTC.

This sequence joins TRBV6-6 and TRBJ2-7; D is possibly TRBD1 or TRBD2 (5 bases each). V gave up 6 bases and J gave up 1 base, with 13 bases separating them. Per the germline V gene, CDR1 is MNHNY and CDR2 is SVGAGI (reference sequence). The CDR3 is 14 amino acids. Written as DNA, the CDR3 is TGTGCCAGCAGCAAGGGACCGATATCCTACGAGCAGTACTTC. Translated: CASSKGPISYEQYF.